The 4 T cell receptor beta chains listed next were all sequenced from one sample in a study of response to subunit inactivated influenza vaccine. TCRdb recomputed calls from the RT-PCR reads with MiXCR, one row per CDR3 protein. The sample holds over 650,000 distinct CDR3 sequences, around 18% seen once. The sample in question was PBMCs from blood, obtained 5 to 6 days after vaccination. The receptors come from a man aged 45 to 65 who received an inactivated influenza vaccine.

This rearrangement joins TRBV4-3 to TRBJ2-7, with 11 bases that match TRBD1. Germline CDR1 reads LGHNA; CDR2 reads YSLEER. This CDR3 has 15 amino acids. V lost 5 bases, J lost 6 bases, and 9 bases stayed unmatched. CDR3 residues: CASSMDRGRGGEQYF. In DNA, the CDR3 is TGCGCCAGCAGCATGGACAGGGGGCGCGGGGGCGAGCAGTACTTC.

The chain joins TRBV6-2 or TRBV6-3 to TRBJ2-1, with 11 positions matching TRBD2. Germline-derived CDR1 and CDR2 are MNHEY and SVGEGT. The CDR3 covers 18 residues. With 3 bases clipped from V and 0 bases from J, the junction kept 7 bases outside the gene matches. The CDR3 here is CASSYLAGGTLSYNEQFF. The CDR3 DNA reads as TGTGCCAGCAGTTATCTAGCGGGGGGAACCCTCTCCTACAATGAGCAGTTCTTC.

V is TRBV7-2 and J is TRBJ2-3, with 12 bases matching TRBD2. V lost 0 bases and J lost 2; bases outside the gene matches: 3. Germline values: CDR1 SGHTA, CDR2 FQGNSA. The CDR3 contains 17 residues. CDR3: CASSLAASGGVTDTQYF. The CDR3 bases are TGTGCCAGCAGCTTAGCGGCTAGCGGGGGGGTCACAGATACGCAGTATTTT. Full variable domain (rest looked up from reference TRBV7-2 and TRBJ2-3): GAGVSQSPSNKVTEKGKDVELRCDPISGHTALYWYRQSLGQGLEFLIYFQGNSAPDKSGLPSDRFSAERTGGSVSTLTIQRTQQEDSAVYLCASSLAASGGVTDTQYFGPGTRLTVL.

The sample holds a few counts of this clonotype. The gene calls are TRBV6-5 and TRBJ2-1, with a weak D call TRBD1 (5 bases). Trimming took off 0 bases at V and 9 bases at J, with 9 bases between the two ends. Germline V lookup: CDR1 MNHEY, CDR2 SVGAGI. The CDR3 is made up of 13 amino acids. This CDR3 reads CASSYSGRGEQFF. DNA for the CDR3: TGTGCCAGCAGTTACTCGGGAAGGGGTGAGCAGTTCTTC.